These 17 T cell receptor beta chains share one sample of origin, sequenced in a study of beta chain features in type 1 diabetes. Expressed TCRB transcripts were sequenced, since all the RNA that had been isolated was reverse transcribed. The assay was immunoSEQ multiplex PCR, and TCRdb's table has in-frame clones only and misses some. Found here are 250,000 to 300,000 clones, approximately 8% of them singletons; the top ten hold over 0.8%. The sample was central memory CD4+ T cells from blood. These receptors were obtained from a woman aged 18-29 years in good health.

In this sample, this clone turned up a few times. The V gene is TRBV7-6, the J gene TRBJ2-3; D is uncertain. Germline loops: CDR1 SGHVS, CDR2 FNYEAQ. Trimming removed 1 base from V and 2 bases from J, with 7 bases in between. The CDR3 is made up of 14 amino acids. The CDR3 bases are TGTGCCAGCAGCTTAGAGCCCAACACAGATACGCAGTATTTT. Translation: CASSLEPNTDTQYF.

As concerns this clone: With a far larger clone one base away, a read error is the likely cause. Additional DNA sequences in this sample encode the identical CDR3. The CDR3 region has the DNA TGTGCCAGCTCCTTCTCTGGGGCCAACGTCCTGACTTTC. Translation gives CASSFSGANVLTF. The chain joins TRBV6-5 to TRBJ2-6; no reliable D call. Deletions cut 8 bases from V and 0 bases from J, with 5 bases between. The CDR3 extends over 13 amino acids. CDR1 and CDR2 from the germline V gene are MNHEY and SVGAGI.

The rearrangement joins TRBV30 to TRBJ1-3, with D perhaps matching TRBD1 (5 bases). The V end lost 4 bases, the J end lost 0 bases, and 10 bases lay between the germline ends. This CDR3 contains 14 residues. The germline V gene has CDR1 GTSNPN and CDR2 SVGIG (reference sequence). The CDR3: CAWNRGLSGNTIYF. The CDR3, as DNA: TGTGCCTGGAATAGGGGACTCTCTGGAAACACCATATATTTT.

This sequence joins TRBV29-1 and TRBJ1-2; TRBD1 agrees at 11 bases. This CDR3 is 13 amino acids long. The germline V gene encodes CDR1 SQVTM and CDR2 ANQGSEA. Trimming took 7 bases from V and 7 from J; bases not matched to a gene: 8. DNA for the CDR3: TGCAGCGGATCGGACAGGGGGCTGAGTGGCTACACCTTC. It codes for CSGSDRGLSGYTF. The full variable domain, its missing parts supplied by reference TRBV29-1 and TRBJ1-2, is SAVISQKPSRDICQRGTSLTIQCQVDSQVTMMFWYRQQPGQSLTLIATANQGSEATYESGFVIDKFPISRPNLTFSTLTVSNMSPEDSSIYLCSGSDRGLSGYTFGSGTRLTVV.

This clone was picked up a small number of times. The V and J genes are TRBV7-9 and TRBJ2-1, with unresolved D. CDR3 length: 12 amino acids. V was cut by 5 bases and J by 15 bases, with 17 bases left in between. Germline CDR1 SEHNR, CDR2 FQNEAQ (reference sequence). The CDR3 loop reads CASSQNGRPAFF. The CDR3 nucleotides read TGTGCCAGCAGCCAAAACGGACGGCCTGCGTTCTTC.

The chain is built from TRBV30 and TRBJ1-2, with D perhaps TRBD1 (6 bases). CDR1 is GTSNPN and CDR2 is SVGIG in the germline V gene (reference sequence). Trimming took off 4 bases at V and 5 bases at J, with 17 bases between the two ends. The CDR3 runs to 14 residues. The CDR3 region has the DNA TGTGCCTGGAAAGTCGGCAGGGGTGGTTATGGCTACACCTTC. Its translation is CAWKVGRGGYGYTF.

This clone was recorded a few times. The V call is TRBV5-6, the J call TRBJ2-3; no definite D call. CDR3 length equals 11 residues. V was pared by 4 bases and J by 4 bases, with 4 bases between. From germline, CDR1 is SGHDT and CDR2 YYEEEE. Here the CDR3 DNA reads TGTGCCAGCAGCATGGCAGATACGCAGTATTTT. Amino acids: CASSMADTQYF.

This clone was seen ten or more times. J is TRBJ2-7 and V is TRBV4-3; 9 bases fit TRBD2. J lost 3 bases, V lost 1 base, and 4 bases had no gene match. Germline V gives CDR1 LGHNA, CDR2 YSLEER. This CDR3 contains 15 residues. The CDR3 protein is CASSQAKREDYEQYF. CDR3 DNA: TGCGCCAGCAGCCAAGCTAAGCGGGAGGACTACGAGCAGTACTTC.

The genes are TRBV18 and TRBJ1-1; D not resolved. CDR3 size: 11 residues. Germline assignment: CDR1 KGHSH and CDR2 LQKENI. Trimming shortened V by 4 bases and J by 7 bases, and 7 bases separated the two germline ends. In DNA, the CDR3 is TGTGCCAGCTCACTCAGTTTTGAAGCTTTCTTT. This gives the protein CASSLSFEAFF.

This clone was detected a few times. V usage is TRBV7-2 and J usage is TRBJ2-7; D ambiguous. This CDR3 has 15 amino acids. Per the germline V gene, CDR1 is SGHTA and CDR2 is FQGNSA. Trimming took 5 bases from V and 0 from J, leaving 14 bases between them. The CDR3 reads CASSPSRMSSYEQYF. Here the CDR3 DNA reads TGTGCCAGCAGCCCCAGCAGGATGAGCTCCTACGAGCAGTACTTC.

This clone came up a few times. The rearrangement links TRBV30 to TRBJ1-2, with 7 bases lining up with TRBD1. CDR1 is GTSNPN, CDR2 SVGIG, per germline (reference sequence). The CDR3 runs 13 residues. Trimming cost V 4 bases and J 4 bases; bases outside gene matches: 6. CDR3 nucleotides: TGTGCCTGGAACCGGGACAGACCCTATGGCTACACCTTC. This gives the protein CAWNRDRPYGYTF.

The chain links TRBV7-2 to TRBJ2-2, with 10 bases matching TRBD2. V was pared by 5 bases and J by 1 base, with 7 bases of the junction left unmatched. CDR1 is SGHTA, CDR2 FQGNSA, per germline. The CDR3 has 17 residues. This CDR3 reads CASSTASGSRNTGELFF. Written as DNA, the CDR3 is TGTGCCAGCAGCACCGCTAGCGGGAGTCGGAACACCGGGGAGCTGTTTTTT.

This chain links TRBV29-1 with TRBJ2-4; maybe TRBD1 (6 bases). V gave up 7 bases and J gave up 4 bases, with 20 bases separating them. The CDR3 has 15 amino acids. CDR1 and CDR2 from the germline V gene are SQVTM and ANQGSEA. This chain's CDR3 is CSAQTLTGTKNIQYF. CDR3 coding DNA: TGCAGCGCCCAAACCCTCACAGGGACGAAAAACATTCAGTACTTC.

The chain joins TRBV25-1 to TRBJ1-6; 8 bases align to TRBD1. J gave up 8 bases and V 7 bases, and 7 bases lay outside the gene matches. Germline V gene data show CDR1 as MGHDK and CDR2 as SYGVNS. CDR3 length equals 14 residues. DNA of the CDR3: TGTGCCAGCACTTTGGCAGGGGGCTATTCACCCCTCCACTTT. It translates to CASTLAGGYSPLHF. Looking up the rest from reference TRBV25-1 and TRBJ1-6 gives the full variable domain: EADIYQTPRYLVIGTGKKITLECSQTMGHDKMYWYQQDPGMELHLIHYSYGVNSTEKGDLSSESTVSRIRTEHFPLTLESARPSHTSQYLCASTLAGGYSPLHFGNGTRLTVT.

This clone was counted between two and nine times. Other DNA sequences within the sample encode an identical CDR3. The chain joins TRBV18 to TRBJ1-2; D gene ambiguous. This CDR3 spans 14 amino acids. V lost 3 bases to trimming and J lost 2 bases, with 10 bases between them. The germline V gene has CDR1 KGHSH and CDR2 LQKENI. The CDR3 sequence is CASSPTTRNYGYTF. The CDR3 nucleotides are TGTGCCAGCTCACCCACGACACGAAACTATGGCTACACCTTC.

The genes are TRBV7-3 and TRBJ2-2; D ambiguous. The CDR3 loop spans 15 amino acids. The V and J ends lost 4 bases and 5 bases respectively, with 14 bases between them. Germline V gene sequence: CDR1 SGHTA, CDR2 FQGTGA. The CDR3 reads CASSSRIKETGELFF. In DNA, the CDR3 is TGTGCCAGCAGCTCCCGAATTAAGGAAACCGGGGAGCTGTTTTTT.

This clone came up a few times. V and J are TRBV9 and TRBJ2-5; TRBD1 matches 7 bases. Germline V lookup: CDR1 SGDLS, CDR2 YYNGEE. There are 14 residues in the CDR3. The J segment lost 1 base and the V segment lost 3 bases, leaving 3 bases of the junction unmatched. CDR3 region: CASSGGQLQETQYF. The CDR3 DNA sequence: TGTGCCAGCAGCGGGGGACAGCTCCAAGAGACCCAGTACTTC.